One sample yielded the 9 T cell receptor beta chains listed below, sequenced in a study of T-cell memory formation after mild COVID-19. TCRdb re-derived calls from the 5' RACE reads in MiXCR, one entry per CDR3 protein. The repertoire consists of approximately 250,000 distinct CDR3 sequences, with 15% to 20% occurring once and the leading ten covering about a fifth. The sequenced sample consisted of PBMCs or a T cell subset sorted from them (not recorded which). The source of these receptors is a man between 18 and 29 years old who had mild COVID-19 (a few samples of this study predate the infection). Cell type and time point are not known.

The V and J genes are TRBV15 and TRBJ2-1; TRBD1 matches at 9 bases. V was pared by 3 bases and J by 9 bases, with 15 bases of the junction left unmatched. The germline V gene has CDR1 LNHNV and CDR2 YYDKDF (reference sequence). CDR3 length: 17 amino acids. The CDR3 loop reads CATSRGLTGGMEGEQFF. CDR3 coding DNA: TGTGCCACCAGCAGGGGGTTGACAGGGGGTATGGAGGGTGAGCAGTTCTTC.

This clonotype was seen at least ten times. The CDR3: CASSDTSRALGTDTQYF. The CDR3 DNA is TGTGCCAGCAGTGATACCTCCCGGGCCCTAGGCACAGATACGCAGTATTTT. The chain has TRBV6-5 and TRBJ2-3; D unresolved. Trimming took 5 bases from V and 1 from J, leaving 19 bases between them. CDR3 size: 17 residues. The germline gives CDR1 MNHEY, CDR2 SVGAGI.

CDR3 in amino acids: CASSLLGRQETQYF. The CDR3 nucleotides read TGTGCCAGCAGCTTGTTGGGGCGCCAAGAGACCCAGTACTTC. The V call is TRBV5-5, the J call TRBJ2-5; a weak D match, TRBD1 (5 bases). Germline CDR1 and CDR2: SGHKS and YYEKEE (reference sequence). Trimming left V 1 base short and J 1 base short, with 8 bases between. This CDR3 has 14 amino acids.

This clonotype was recorded a few times. The chain joins TRBV28 to TRBJ2-1, with D uncertain. The CDR3 totals 13 residues. Germline V gene data show CDR1 as MDHEN and CDR2 as SYDVKM. V was pared by 7 bases and J by 6 bases, with 13 bases between. The CDR3 loop reads CASTLPGPNEQFF. DNA of the CDR3: TGTGCCAGCACCTTGCCCGGGCCCAATGAGCAGTTCTTC.

This sequence joins TRBV9 and TRBJ2-3; no reliable D call. Trimming took off 0 bases at V and 7 bases at J, with 9 bases between the two ends. Germline V gene sequence: CDR1 SGDLS, CDR2 YYNGEE. The CDR3 consists of 13 residues. CDR3 sequence: CASSVASSNTQYF. CDR3 DNA: TGTGCCAGCAGCGTAGCTTCCAGTAATACGCAGTATTTT.

This clonotype has more than one count but fewer than ten. The chain links TRBV11-2 to TRBJ2-1; the match to TRBD2 covers 12 bases. Germline CDR1 reads SGHAT; CDR2 reads FQNNGV. This CDR3 comprises 16 residues. J lost 7 bases, V lost 4 bases, and 8 bases had no gene match. For the CDR3, the DNA is TGTGCCAGCAGCTATACCACTAGCGGGGGGTTTAATGAGCAGTTCTTC. Its protein is CASSYTTSGGFNEQFF.

The J gene is TRBJ2-5, the V gene TRBV6-2 or TRBV6-3; D is perhaps TRBD1 or TRBD2 (7 bases each). CDR1 is MNHEY and CDR2 is SVGEGT in the germline V gene. This CDR3 comprises 11 residues. Trimming removed 6 bases from V and 9 bases from J, with 11 bases in between. The CDR3 protein is CASRSGGAQYF. Written as DNA, the CDR3 is TGTGCCAGCAGGTCAGGGGGGGCCCAGTACTTC.

This clonotype occurred many times. This rearrangement joins TRBV30 to TRBJ2-7, with D possibly TRBD1 on 6 matching bases. CDR1 GTSNPN and CDR2 SVGIG come from the germline V gene (reference sequence). Trimming cost V 3 bases and J 2 bases, with 17 bases left between them. The CDR3 has 15 amino acids. For the CDR3, the DNA is TGTGCCTGGAGGGCGAGGGGGATTGGCCCCTACGAGCAGTACTTC. Protein product: CAWRARGIGPYEQYF.

The chain carries TRBV7-9 and TRBJ1-4; D is ambiguous. CDR1 is SEHNR and CDR2 is FQNEAQ in the germline V gene (reference sequence). The ends were cut back, 1 base at V and 5 bases at J, with 8 bases in the middle. The CDR3 has 14 amino acids. CDR3 protein: CASSLVQDNEKLFF. The CDR3 DNA sequence: TGTGCCAGCAGCTTAGTCCAGGACAATGAAAAACTGTTTTTT.